Listed here is a single TCR beta chain. The antigen is undetermined. The PCR contained 60 Vbeta and 13 Jbeta primers. The repertoire was sequenced with immunoSEQ multiplex PCR; TCRdb's copy has only in-frame clones and lacks some. The sample consists of over 100,000 clones, just under 70% of them appearing once. The entry originates in a study of cytomegalovirus exposure and HLA in healthy donors. General study results and limits: With later analysis, a missense DCLRE1C variant became linked to TCR beta V- and J-gene trimming. A later analysis showed HLA-associated TCR beta chains outstripping equally common others in clonal expansion.

Healthy people donating bone marrow made up the donors. The germline gives CDR1 PRHDT, CDR2 FYEKMQ (reference sequence). Trimming shortened V by 4 bases and J by 7 bases, and 14 bases separated the two germline ends. The CDR3 sequence is 13 residues long. This clonotype originated in a woman in her seventies in good health and CMV-seropositive. J is TRBJ2-7 and V is TRBV13; D is uncertain. Sequenced: PBMCs. The CDR3 loop is CASSSTEFGEQYF. CDR3 coding DNA: TGTGCCAGCAGCTCGACGGAGTTCGGGGAGCAGTACTTC.